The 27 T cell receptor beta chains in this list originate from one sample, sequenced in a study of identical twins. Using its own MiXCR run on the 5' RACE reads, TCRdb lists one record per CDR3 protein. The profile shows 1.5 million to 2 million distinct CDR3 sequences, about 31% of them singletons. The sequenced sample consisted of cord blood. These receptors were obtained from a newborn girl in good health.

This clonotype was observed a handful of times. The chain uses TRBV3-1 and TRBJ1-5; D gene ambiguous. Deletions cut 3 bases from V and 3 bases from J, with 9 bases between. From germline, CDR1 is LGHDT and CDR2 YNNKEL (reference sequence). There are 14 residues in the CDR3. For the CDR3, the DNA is TGTGCCAGCAGCCACGGGGTTAACAATCAGCCCCAGCATTTT. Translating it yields CASSHGVNNQPQHF.

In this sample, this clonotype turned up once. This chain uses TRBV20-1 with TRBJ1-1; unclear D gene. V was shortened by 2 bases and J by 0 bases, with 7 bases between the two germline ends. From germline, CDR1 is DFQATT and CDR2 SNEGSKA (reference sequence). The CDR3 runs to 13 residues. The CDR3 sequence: CSARPFMNTEAFF. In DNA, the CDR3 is TGCAGTGCTAGACCTTTCATGAACACTGAAGCTTTCTTT.

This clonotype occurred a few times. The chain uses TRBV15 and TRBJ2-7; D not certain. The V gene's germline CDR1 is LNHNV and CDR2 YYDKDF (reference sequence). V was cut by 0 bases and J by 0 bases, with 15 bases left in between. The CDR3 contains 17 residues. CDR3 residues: CATSRDPVPESSYEQYF. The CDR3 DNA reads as TGTGCCACCAGCAGAGATCCAGTGCCAGAGTCCTCCTACGAGCAGTACTTC.

CDR3 DNA sequence: TGCGCCAGCAGCCAACTCGTGGGGAACTATGGCTACACCTTC. Translating gives CASSQLVGNYGYTF. The V and J genes are TRBV4-1 and TRBJ1-2; no reliable D call. The germline V gene has CDR1 MGHRA and CDR2 YSYEKL. CDR3 length equals 14 residues. V lost 2 bases and J lost 2, with 9 bases in between.

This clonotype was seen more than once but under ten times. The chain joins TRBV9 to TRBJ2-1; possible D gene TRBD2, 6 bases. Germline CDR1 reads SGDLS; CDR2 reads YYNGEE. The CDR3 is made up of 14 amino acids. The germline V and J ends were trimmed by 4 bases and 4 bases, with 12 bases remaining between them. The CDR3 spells CASSHGDLYNEQFF. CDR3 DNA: TGTGCCAGCAGCCATGGGGACTTGTACAATGAGCAGTTCTTC.

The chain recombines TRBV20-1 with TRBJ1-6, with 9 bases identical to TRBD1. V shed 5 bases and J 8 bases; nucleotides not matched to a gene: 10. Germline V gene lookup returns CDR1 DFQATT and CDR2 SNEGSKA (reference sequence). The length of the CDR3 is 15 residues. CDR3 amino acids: CSARQQGAMDSPLHF. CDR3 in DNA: TGCAGTGCTCGCCAACAGGGGGCTATGGATTCACCCCTCCACTTT.

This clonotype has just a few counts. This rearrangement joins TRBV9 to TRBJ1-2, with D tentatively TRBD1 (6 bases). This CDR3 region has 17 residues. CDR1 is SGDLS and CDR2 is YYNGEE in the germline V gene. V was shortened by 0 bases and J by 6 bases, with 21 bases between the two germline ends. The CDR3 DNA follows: TGTGCCAGCAGCGTAGCGGGGGCCCCTTTGTGGACTCATGGCTACACCTTC. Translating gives CASSVAGAPLWTHGYTF.

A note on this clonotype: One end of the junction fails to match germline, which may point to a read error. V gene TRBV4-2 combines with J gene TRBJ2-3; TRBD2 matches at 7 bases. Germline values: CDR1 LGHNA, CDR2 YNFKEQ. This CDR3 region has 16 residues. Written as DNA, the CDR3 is TGTGCCGGCAGCCAAGGGGAGGGAACTGTCACAGATACGCAGTATTTT. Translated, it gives CAGSQGEGTVTDTQYF.

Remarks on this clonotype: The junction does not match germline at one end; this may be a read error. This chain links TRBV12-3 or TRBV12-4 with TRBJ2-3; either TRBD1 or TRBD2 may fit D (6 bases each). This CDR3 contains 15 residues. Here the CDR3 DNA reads TGTGCCAGCACCATGGGGGGCCAGGGCACAGATGCGGAGTATTTC. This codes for CASTMGGQGTDAEYF.

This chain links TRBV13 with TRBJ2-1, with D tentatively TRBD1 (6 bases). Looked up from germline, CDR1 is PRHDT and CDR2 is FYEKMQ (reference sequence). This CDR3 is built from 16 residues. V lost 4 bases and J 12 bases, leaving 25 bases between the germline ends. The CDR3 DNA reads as TGTGCCAGCAGCTCTCCGCAGGGGTTCTTTCGATGGAGGCAGTTCTTC. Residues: CASSSPQGFFRWRQFF.

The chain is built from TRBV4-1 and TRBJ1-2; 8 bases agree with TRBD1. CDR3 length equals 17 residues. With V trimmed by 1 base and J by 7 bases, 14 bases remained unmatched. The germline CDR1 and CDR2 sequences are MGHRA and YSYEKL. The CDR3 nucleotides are TGCGCCAGCAGCCAAGTGGTCTTGGGCAGGGGGCTTGGTGGCTACACCTTC. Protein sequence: CASSQVVLGRGLGGYTF.

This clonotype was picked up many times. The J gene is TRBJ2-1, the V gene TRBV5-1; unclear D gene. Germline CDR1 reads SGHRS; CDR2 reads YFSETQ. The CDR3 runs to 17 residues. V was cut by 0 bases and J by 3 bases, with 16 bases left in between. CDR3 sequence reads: CASSLATYPSFYNEQFF. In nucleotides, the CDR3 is TGCGCCAGCAGCTTGGCCACCTACCCATCCTTCTACAATGAGCAGTTCTTC.

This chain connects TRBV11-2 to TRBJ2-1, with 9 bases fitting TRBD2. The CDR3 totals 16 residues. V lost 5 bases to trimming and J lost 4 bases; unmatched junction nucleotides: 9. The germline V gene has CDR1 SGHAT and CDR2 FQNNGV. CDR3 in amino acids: CASSTPRLADYNEQFF. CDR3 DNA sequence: TGTGCCAGCAGCACCCCTCGACTAGCGGATTACAATGAGCAGTTCTTC.

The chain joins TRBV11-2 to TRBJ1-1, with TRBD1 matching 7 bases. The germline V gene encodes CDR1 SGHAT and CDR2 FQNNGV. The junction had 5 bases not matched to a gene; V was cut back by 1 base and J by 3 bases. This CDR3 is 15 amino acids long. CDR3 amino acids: CASSLVVGGYTEAFF. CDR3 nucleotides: TGTGCCAGCAGCTTAGTAGTAGGGGGCTACACTGAAGCTTTCTTT.

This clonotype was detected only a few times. CDR3: CASSQEATSGSYNEQFF. The DNA for the CDR3 is TGTGCCAGCAGCCAAGAGGCGACTAGCGGGTCATACAATGAGCAGTTCTTC. The rearrangement joins TRBV3-1 to TRBJ2-1; 10 bases are shared with TRBD2. V dropped 0 bases and J dropped 4; count of bases not matched to a gene: 6. The CDR3 loop spans 17 amino acids. Germline CDR1 reads LGHDT; CDR2 reads YNNKEL (reference sequence).

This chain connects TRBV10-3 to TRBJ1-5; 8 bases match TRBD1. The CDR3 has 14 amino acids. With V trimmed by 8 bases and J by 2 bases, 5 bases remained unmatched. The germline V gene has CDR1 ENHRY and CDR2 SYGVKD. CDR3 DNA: TGTGCCATCGGAACAGGGGGGGGCAATCAGCCCCAGCATTTT. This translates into CAIGTGGGNQPQHF.

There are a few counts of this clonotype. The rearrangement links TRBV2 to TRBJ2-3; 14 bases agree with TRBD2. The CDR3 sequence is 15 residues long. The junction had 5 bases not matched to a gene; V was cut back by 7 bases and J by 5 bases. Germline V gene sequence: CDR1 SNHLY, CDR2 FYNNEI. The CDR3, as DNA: TGTGCCAGCAAAGGGACTAGCGGGAGTAGAGATACGCAGTATTTT. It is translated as CASKGTSGSRDTQYF.

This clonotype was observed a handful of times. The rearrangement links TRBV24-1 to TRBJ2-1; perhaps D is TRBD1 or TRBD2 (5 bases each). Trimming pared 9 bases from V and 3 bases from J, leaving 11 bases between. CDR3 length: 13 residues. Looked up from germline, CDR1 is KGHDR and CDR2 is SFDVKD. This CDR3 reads CATHGTYYNEQFF. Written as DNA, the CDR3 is TGTGCCACCCATGGGACCTACTACAATGAGCAGTTCTTC.

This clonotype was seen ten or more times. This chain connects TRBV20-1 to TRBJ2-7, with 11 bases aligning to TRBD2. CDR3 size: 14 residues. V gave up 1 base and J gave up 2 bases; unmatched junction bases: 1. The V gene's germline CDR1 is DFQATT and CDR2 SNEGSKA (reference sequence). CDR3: CSARGLAGPYEQYF. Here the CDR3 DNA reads TGCAGTGCTAGAGGACTAGCGGGGCCCTACGAGCAGTACTTC.

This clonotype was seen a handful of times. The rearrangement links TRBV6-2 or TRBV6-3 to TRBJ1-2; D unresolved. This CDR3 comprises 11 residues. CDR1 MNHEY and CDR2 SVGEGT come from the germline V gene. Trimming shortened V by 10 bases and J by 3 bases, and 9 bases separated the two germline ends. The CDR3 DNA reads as TGTGCCACTACAGAGCACTATGGCTACACCTTC. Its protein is CATTEHYGYTF.

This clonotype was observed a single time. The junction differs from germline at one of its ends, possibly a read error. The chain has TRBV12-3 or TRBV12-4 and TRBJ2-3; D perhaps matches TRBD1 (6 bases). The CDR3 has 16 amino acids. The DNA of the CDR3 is TGTGCCACCAGTTTTGGGGGCACGGTGGGCACAGATACGCAGTATTTT. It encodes CATSFGGTVGTDTQYF.

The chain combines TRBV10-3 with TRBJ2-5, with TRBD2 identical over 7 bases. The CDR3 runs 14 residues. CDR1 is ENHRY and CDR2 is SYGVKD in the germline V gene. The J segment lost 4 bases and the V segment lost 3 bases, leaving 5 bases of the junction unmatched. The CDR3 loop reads CAISDLREGETQYF. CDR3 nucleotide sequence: TGTGCCATCAGTGATCTAAGGGAGGGAGAGACCCAGTACTTC.

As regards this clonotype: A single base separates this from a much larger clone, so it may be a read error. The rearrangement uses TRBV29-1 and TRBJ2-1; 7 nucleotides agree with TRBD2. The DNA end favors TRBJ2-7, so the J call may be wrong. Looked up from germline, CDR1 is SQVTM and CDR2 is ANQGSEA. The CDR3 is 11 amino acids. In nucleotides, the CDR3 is TGCAGCGCTACGGTAGCGGGTCCGCAGTACTTC. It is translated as CSATVAGPQYF.

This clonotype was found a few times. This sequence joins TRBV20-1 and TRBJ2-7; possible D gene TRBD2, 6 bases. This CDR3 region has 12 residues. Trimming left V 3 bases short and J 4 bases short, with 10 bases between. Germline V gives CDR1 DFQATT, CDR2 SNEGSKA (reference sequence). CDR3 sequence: CSASGGFYEQYF. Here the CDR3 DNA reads TGCAGTGCTAGTGGGGGGTTTTACGAGCAGTACTTC.

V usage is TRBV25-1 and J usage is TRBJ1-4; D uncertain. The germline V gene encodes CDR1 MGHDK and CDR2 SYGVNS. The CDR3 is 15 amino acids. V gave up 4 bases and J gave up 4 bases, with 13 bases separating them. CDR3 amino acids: CASSALDGFNEKLFF. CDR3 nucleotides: TGTGCCAGCAGTGCATTGGACGGATTTAATGAAAAACTGTTTTTT.

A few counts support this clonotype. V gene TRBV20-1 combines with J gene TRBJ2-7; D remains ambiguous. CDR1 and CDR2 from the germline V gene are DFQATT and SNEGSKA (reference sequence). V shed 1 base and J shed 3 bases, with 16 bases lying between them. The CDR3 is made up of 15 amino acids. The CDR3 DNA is TGCAGTGCTAGAGTGGAAGGTATTAGCCTCTACGAGCAGTACTTC. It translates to CSARVEGISLYEQYF.

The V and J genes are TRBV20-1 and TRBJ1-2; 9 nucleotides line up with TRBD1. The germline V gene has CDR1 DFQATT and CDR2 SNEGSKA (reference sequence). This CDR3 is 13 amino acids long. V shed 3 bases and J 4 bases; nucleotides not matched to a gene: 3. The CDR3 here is CSARMTGGYGYTF. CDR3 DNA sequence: TGCAGTGCTAGGATGACAGGGGGCTATGGCTACACCTTC.